This T cell receptor (beta chain) was profiled in a study of cytomegalovirus exposure and HLA in healthy donors. This clone appeared a single time. Germline lookup yields CDR1 MDHEN and CDR2 SYDVKM. The V end lost 3 bases, the J end lost 5 bases, and 10 bases lay between the germline ends. The CDR3 is 14 amino acids. PCR involved 60 Vbeta and 13 Jbeta primers. Profiling relied on immunoSEQ multiplex PCR, and the TCRdb table lists in-frame clones only, not all of them. Of 210,000 or so clones in the sample, approximately 82% were seen once. The sequence derives from a man between 18 and 35 years old in good health and CMV-seronegative. Sample: PBMCs. The chain combines TRBV28 with TRBJ1-4; D is ambiguous. CDR3 protein: CASSFRQLNEKLFF. The CDR3 region has the DNA TGTGCCAGCAGTTTTCGCCAGTTGAATGAAAAACTGTTTTTT.